The rows below give T cell receptor beta chains drawn from one sample of a study of cytomegalovirus exposure and HLA in healthy donors. Assay: immunoSEQ multiplex PCR; the TCRdb copy retains only in-frame clones and omits some. The sample lists some 240,000 clones; less than 90% were seen once. The sequenced material came from PBMCs. The receptors here all came from a woman aged 18-29 years in good health and CMV-seronegative. The CDR3 runs from the conserved cysteine through the conserved F or W. Fields, in order: V gene, clone size, J gene, CDR3 length, D gene, CDR3 DNA, CDR3 protein. A D gene is named only where the DNA matches it firmly. The size entry is marked missing in some rows and otherwise reads once, few, many or a size class.

>TRBV2|.|TRBJ2-7|16|.
TGTGCCAGCACGCCCCACGCGGTTGTGAGCTCCTACGAGCAGTACTTC
CASTPHAVVSSYEQYF
>TRBV27|few|TRBJ1-2|11|.
TGTGCCAACCCGTGGAGGGGTGGCTACACCTTC
CANPWRGGYTF
>TRBV9|.|TRBJ1-2|12|.
TGTGCCAGCAGCATCCACAGCTATGGCTACACCTTC
CASSIHSYGYTF
>TRBV2|once|TRBJ1-1|13|.
TGTGCCAGCAGCAGTCAGTGGAACACTGAAGCTTTCTTT
CASSSQWNTEAFF
>TRBV9|.|TRBJ1-5|15|.
TGTGCCAGCAGCCCCTCGGAAGATAGCAATCAGCCCCAGCATTTT
CASSPSEDSNQPQHF
>TRBV29-1|.|TRBJ1-4|15|.
TGCAGCGTTGAATTAGGGCCGGGACGGGGTGAAAAACTGTTTTTT
CSVELGPGRGEKLFF
>TRBV4-1|.|TRBJ1-2|15|TRBD1
TGCGCCAGCAGCCAGGCCCCGACAGGGGGAGACGGCTACACCTTC
CASSQAPTGGDGYTF
>TRBV2|.|TRBJ2-5|15|TRBD1
TGTGCCAGCAGTAAACAGGGGGCGAAACAAGAGACCCAGTACTTC
CASSKQGAKQETQYF
>TRBV5-1|.|TRBJ2-1|18|TRBD2
TGCGCCAGCAGCTTGGCCGCCCTGGGAGGGGCATCCTACAATGAGCAGTTCTTC
CASSLAALGGASYNEQFF
>TRBV28|.|TRBJ2-2|16|.
TGTGCCAGCAGTTTGATCAGCCCGGGCGGGTCCGGGGAGCTGTTTTTT
CASSLISPGGSGELFF
>TRBV4-1|few|TRBJ2-7|15|.
TGCGCCAGCAGCCAGCCAGGGTCAATACTCTACGAGCAGTACTTC
CASSQPGSILYEQYF
>TRBV15|.|TRBJ1-2|15|TRBD1
TGTGCCACCAGCAGAGATAAGGCACAGGGGAATGGCTACACCTTC
CATSRDKAQGNGYTF
>TRBV15|few|TRBJ2-7|16|TRBD1
TGTGCCACCAGCAGAGGGGGACAGGGTACCCATCACGAGCAGTACTTC
CATSRGGQGTHHEQYF
>TRBV2|.|TRBJ2-1|14|.
TGTGCCAGCGAAATCCGACTAGAGTCGGATGAGCAGTTCTTC
CASEIRLESDEQFF
>TRBV5-4|.|TRBJ2-1|15|.
TGTGCCAGCAGCTTGTCCTTGAGGGGCGGGGATGAGCAGTTCTTC
CASSLSLRGGDEQFF
>TRBV6-1|.|TRBJ2-7|15|.
TGTGCCAGCACGTTAGGGGCAGGGTCCTCCTACGAGCAGTACTTC
CASTLGAGSSYEQYF
>TRBV27|once|TRBJ1-6|17|TRBD1
TGTGCCAGCAGTCCCAGGGGGTTAAGCTCCTATAATTCACCCCTCCACTTT
CASSPRGLSSYNSPLHF
>TRBV18|.|TRBJ2-5|13|.
TGTGCCAGCTCCTGGGGTGACCAAGAGACCCAGTACTTC
CASSWGDQETQYF
>TRBV18|.|TRBJ1-4|16|.
TGTGCCAGCTCATCTTTTGACAGCGCAACTAATGAAAAACTGTTTTTT
CASSSFDSATNEKLFF
>TRBV9|.|TRBJ2-7|15|TRBD2
TGTGCCAGCAGCCCCACACTAGCGAGAGCCTACGAGCAGTACTTC
CASSPTLARAYEQYF
>TRBV7-2|.|TRBJ2-7|13|.
TGTGCCAGCAGCTTGAGGGGCGCCTACGAGCAGTACTTC
CASSLRGAYEQYF
>TRBV15|.|TRBJ2-5|15|.
TGTGCCACCAGCAGAGGTGCCGGGGGAAGGGAGACCCAGTACTTC
CATSRGAGGRETQYF
>TRBV6-1|once|TRBJ2-5|14|.
TGTGCCCTTTCGGCCGGGCCCAGGGTGGAGACCCAGTACTTC
CALSAGPRVETQYF
>TRBV27|few|TRBJ1-5|14|.
TGTGCCAGCAGTCGAGGGGGATCGTCTCAGCCCCAGCATTTT
CASSRGGSSQPQHF
>TRBV11-3|.|TRBJ2-1|17|.
TGTGCCAGCAGCTTACGTACCCAACGGAGCTCCTACAATGAGCAGTTCTTC
CASSLRTQRSSYNEQFF
>TRBV25-1|.|TRBJ1-6|15|.
TGTGCCAGCAGTGAATTTCAGGGAATCCGTTCACCCCTCCACTTT
CASSEFQGIRSPLHF
>TRBV11-2|.|TRBJ2-7|12|TRBD1
TGTGCCAGCAGCTCCCAGGGGGACGAGCAGTACTTC
CASSSQGDEQYF
>TRBV5-6|.|TRBJ1-5|12|.
TGTGCCAGCAGCTTAGGACCGGCAGCCCAGCATTTT
CASSLGPAAQHF
>TRBV5-1|.|TRBJ2-1|17|.
TGCGCCAGCAGCTTGAGGGAATATGCAGTGCCCTACAATGAGCAGTTCTTC
CASSLREYAVPYNEQFF
>TRBV11-2|.|TRBJ2-7|16|TRBD1
TGTGCCAGCAGCCTGCTCCCGGGACAGGGACCCTACGAGCAGTACTTC
CASSLLPGQGPYEQYF
>TRBV11-2|.|TRBJ1-6|16|.
TGTGCCAGCAGCAACCTCCCAGGCCAATATAATTCACCCCTCCACTTT
CASSNLPGQYNSPLHF
>TRBV5-4|.|TRBJ2-2|14|.
TGTGCCAGCAGCTTGGATAGTACAACCGGGGAGCTGTTTTTT
CASSLDSTTGELFF
>TRBV18|.|TRBJ1-1|16|TRBD1
TGTGCCAGCTCACCCGGACAGGGTGGAGGGTACACTGAAGCTTTCTTT
CASSPGQGGGYTEAFF
>TRBV30|few|TRBJ1-5|13|.
TGTGCCTGGAGTCCACGGGACAATCAGCCCCAGCATTTT
CAWSPRDNQPQHF
>TRBV5-1|.|TRBJ2-7|15|.
TGCGCCAGCAGCTGGGCCGGAACGGTCTCCTACGAGCAGTACTTC
CASSWAGTVSYEQYF
>TRBV6-1|.|TRBJ2-5|15|.
TGTGCCAGCAGTGTGGAAGGACTGACACAAGAGACCCAGTACTTC
CASSVEGLTQETQYF
>TRBV7-6|.|TRBJ2-1|16|TRBD2
TGTGCCAGCAGCTCCGGGACTAGCGGGAGGGCCACCGAGCAGTTCTTC
CASSSGTSGRATEQFF
>TRBV29-1|few|TRBJ1-2|11|.
TGCAGCGTTGACCTATCCGGGCGCTACACCTTC
CSVDLSGRYTF
>TRBV6-6|.|TRBJ1-5|14|.
TGTGCCAGCACCCACCTGGACGGAAATCAGCCCCAGCATTTT
CASTHLDGNQPQHF
>TRBV2|.|TRBJ2-7|13|.
TGTGCCAGCAGTGAGACAGTCTCCTACGAGCAGTACTTC
CASSETVSYEQYF
>TRBV7-9|.|TRBJ2-7|14|.
TGTGCCAGCAGCTTAGCAGGGACAATCTACGAGCAGTACTTC
CASSLAGTIYEQYF
>TRBV6-1|.|TRBJ1-6|15|.
TGTGCCAGCAGTTTGGACAGCGAGATCAATTCACCCCTCCACTTT
CASSLDSEINSPLHF
>TRBV18|.|TRBJ2-7|15|TRBD2
TGTGCCAGCTCACCGGGACTAGCGGGTTCCTACGAGCAGTACTTC
CASSPGLAGSYEQYF
>TRBV4-1|many|TRBJ2-1|14|.
TGCGCCAGCAGCGGGGCAGACAGGCACAATGAGCAGTTCTTC
CASSGADRHNEQFF
>TRBV7-9|.|TRBJ2-7|18|TRBD2
TGTGCCAGCAGCTTAGCCCCCCTTAGCGGGAGGAACTCCTACGAGCAGTACTTC
CASSLAPLSGRNSYEQYF
>TRBV4-1|.|TRBJ2-1|15|.
TGCGCCAGCAGCCAAGGGGGCCTAGCTAGGAATGAGCAGTTCTTC
CASSQGGLARNEQFF
>TRBV6-1|.|TRBJ1-5|13|.
TGTGCCAGCAGTTATTGGAGCAATCAGCCCCAGCATTTT
CASSYWSNQPQHF
>TRBV6-5|.|TRBJ2-3|14|TRBD2
TGTGCCAGCAGGCGGGAGGTTCATGGAGATACGCAGTATTTT
CASRREVHGDTQYF